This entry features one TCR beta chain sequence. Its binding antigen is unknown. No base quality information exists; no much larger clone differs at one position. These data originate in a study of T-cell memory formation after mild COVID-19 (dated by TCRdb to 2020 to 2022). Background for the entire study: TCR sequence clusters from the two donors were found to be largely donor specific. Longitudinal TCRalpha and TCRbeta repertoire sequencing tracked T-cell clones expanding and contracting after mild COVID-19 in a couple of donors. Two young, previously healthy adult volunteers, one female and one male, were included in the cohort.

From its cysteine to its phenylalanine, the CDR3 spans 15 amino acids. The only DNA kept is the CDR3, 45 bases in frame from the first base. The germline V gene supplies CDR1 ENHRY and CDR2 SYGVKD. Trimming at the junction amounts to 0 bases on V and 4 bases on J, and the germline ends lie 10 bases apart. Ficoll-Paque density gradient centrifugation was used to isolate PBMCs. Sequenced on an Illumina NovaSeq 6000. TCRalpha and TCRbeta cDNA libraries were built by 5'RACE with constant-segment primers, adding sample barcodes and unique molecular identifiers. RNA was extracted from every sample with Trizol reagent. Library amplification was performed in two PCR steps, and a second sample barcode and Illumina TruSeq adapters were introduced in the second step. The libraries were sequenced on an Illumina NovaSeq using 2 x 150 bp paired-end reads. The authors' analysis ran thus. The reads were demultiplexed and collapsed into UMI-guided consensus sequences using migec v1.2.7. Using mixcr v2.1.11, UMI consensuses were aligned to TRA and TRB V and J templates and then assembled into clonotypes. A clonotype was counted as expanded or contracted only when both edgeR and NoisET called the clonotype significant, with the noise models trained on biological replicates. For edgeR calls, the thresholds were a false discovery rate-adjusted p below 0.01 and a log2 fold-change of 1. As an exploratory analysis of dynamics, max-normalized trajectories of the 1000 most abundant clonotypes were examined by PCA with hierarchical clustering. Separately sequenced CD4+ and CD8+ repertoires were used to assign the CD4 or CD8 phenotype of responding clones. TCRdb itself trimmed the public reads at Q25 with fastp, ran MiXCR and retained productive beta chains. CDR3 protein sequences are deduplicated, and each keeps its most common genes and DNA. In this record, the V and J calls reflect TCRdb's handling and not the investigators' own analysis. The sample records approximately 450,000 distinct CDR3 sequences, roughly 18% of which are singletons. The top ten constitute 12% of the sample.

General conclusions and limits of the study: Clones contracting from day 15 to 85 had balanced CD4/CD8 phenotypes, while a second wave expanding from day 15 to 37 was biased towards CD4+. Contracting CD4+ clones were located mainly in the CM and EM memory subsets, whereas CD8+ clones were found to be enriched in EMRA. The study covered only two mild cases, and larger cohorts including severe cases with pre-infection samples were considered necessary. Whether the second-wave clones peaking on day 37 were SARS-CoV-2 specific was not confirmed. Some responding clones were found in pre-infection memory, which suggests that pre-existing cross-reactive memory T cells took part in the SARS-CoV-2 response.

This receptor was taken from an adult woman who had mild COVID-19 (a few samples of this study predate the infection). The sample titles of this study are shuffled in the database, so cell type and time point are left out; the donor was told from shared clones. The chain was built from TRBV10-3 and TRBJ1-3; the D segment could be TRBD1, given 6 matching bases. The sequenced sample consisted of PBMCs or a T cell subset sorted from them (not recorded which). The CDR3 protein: CAISESQGLGNTIYF. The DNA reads TGTGCCATCAGTGAGTCGCAGGGGCTAGGAAACACCATATATTTT.